This passage covers 20 T cell receptor beta chains from one sample sequenced in a study of T cell responses to AZD1222 COVID-19 vaccine. Some clones are missing from TCRdb's copy, which holds only in-frame ones; the method was immunoSEQ multiplex PCR. The sample holds about 130,000 clones, over 75% seen once. Sequencing used peripheral blood, obtained 28 days after the second AZD1222 dose. The source of these receptors is an adult who received the AZD1222 COVID-19 vaccine.

The chain employs TRBV25-1 and TRBJ2-7; 7 positions match TRBD2. Germline-derived CDR1 and CDR2 are MGHDK and SYGVNS. This CDR3 comprises 15 residues. The V gene end was trimmed by 1 base and the J gene end by 5 bases; junction bases not matched to a gene: 8. CDR3 DNA sequence: TGTGCCAGCAGTGAATGGACTAGAGGTTCCCACGAGCAGTACTTC. Residues: CASSEWTRGSHEQYF.

This chain links TRBV6-5 with TRBJ1-6; D gene unclear. Germline V gives CDR1 MNHEY, CDR2 SVGAGI. The CDR3 runs 16 residues. Trimming pared 2 bases from V and 7 bases from J, leaving 15 bases between. The CDR3 protein is CASSYASYAGNSPLHF. CDR3 in DNA: TGTGCCAGCAGTTACGCCAGCTACGCGGGCAATTCACCCCTCCACTTT.

The chain employs TRBV6-2 or TRBV6-3 and TRBJ1-1; D is ambiguous. The CDR3 has 13 residues. V lost 2 bases, J lost 10 bases, and 14 bases lay in between. Germline-derived CDR1 and CDR2 are MNHEY and SVGEGT. The CDR3 DNA sequence: TGTGCCAGCAGTTACGGGCGCCTAAACCTAGCTTTCTTT. Translating gives CASSYGRLNLAFF.

The rearrangement uses TRBV6-5 and TRBJ2-7, with 9 bases lining up with TRBD1. V lost 2 bases and J lost 0; bases outside the gene matches: 2. Germline V CDR1 and CDR2: MNHEY, SVGAGI. This CDR3 region has 15 residues. The CDR3 region is CASSYGTGSSYEQYF. In DNA, the CDR3 is TGTGCCAGCAGTTACGGGACAGGGAGCTCCTACGAGCAGTACTTC.

The J gene is TRBJ2-1, the V gene TRBV3-1 (or the pseudogene TRBV3-2); D uncertain. Looked up from germline, CDR1 is LGHDT and CDR2 is YNNKEL (reference sequence). This CDR3 spans 13 amino acids. V lost 2 bases to trimming and J lost 6 bases, with 8 bases between them. The CDR3 sequence: CASSQYGINEQFF. In nucleotides, the CDR3 is TGTGCCAGCAGCCAATACGGCATCAATGAGCAGTTCTTC.

The CDR3 DNA is TGTGCCAGCAGTTCAATATCCCTAGCAGGACAGTTGATGGGCTACACCTTC. Its translation: CASSSISLAGQLMGYTF. The J gene is TRBJ1-2, the V gene TRBV28; D is perhaps TRBD1 (6 bases). The CDR3 totals 17 residues. The germline gives CDR1 MDHEN, CDR2 SYDVKM. Trimming removed 4 bases at V and 8 bases at J, with 26 bases between.

The chain links TRBV19 to TRBJ2-1, with 7 bases lining up with TRBD2. Germline loops: CDR1 LNHDA, CDR2 SQIVND (reference sequence). The V and J ends lost 2 bases and 2 bases, in that order; junction bases with no gene match: 3. CDR3 length equals 15 residues. CDR3 amino acids: CASSIRGEAYNEQFF. The DNA for the CDR3 is TGTGCCAGTAGTATACGGGGGGAGGCCTACAATGAGCAGTTCTTC.

V usage is TRBV6-2 or TRBV6-3 and J usage is TRBJ1-4, with 7 bases lining up with TRBD1. V dropped 0 bases and J dropped 9; count of bases not matched to a gene: 13. This CDR3 comprises 17 residues. Germline assignment: CDR1 MNHEY and CDR2 SVGEGT. The CDR3 region has the DNA TGTGCCAGCAGTTACTCGACCTTCCGGGACAGTTACCAAAAACTGTTTTTT. This gives the protein CASSYSTFRDSYQKLFF.

This chain links TRBV11-2 with TRBJ2-3; weak D call: TRBD2 (6 bases). Trimming pared 4 bases from V and 0 bases from J, leaving 14 bases between. There are 16 residues in the CDR3. Germline values: CDR1 SGHAT, CDR2 FQNNGV. CDR3 sequence: CASSYLSGGSTDTQYF. CDR3 sequence (DNA): TGTGCCAGCAGCTACCTTAGTGGGGGGAGCACAGATACGCAGTATTTT. The full variable domain, rest sourced from reference TRBV11-2 and TRBJ2-3, is EAGVAQSPRYKIIEKRQSVAFWCNPISGHATLYWYQQILGQGPKLLIQFQNNGVVDDSQLPKDRFSAERLKGVDSTLKIQPAKLEDSAVYLCASSYLSGGSTDTQYFGPGTRLTVL.

This chain's CDR3 is CASSFPRTSGYEQYF. The DNA for the CDR3 is TGTGCCAGCAGTTTCCCCCGGACTAGCGGCTACGAGCAGTACTTC. The rearrangement joins TRBV28 to TRBJ2-7; 10 bases are a match to TRBD2. V trimming: 3 bases; J trimming: 3 bases; junction bases outside the gene matches: 5. This CDR3 has 15 amino acids. Germline lookup yields CDR1 MDHEN and CDR2 SYDVKM.

The J gene is TRBJ1-3, the V gene TRBV6-5; D might be TRBD1 (5 bases). The germline V gene encodes CDR1 MNHEY and CDR2 SVGAGI. Trimming took off 2 bases at V and 1 base at J, with 6 bases between the two ends. CDR3 size: 14 residues. The CDR3 coding sequence is TGTGCCAGCAGTTACCGGGGGTCTGGAAACACCATATATTTT. Translating gives CASSYRGSGNTIYF.

V and J are TRBV11-2 and TRBJ1-4; the D gene is possibly TRBD1 (6 bases). The CDR3 is made up of 16 amino acids. CDR1 is SGHAT, CDR2 FQNNGV, per germline. Trimming shortened V by 4 bases and J by 3 bases, and 15 bases separated the two germline ends. As DNA, the CDR3 is TGTGCCAGCAGCTCCTCGAGGCCAGGGGCTAATGAAAAACTGTTTTTT. This translates into CASSSSRPGANEKLFF.

The rearrangement links TRBV21-1 to TRBJ2-7; TRBD2, the table's D call, lacks a check against the DNA. TRBV21-1 has pseudogene status. The CDR3 totals 16 residues. CDR3 in DNA: TGTGCCAGCAGCAATGAGCGGTTATCTGAGTCCTACGAGCAGTACTTC. This gives the protein CASSNERLSESYEQYF.

Details on this clone: The same CDR3 can be traced to other DNA sequences in this sample. The J gene is TRBJ1-5, the V gene TRBV18; D unclear. The CDR3 runs to 13 residues. The germline CDR1 and CDR2 sequences are KGHSH and LQKENI. V lost 2 bases and J 1 base, leaving 3 bases between the germline ends. The CDR3 sequence: CASSPGSNQPQHF. The CDR3 DNA follows: TGTGCCAGCTCACCAGGGAGCAATCAGCCCCAGCATTTT.

The chain has TRBV3-1 (or the pseudogene TRBV3-2) and TRBJ2-5, with D possibly TRBD1 on 5 matching bases. Trimming removed 0 bases from V and 1 base from J, with 6 bases in between. Per the germline V gene, CDR1 is LGHDT and CDR2 is YNNKEL (reference sequence). This CDR3 has 14 amino acids. The CDR3 sequence is CASSQEQAQETQYF. DNA for the CDR3: TGTGCCAGCAGCCAAGAACAGGCCCAAGAGACCCAGTACTTC.

The genes are TRBV19 and TRBJ1-1, with a weak D call TRBD1 (6 bases). Germline V gene lookup returns CDR1 LNHDA and CDR2 SQIVND (reference sequence). V lost 2 bases and J 11 bases, leaving 12 bases between the germline ends. The CDR3 is made up of 12 amino acids. CDR3 sequence (DNA): TGTGCCAGTAGTATATTGACAGGCTGGGCTTTCTTT. It codes for CASSILTGWAFF.

The rearrangement joins TRBV24-1 to TRBJ1-3; the D is unclear. Per germline, CDR1 KGHDR and CDR2 SFDVKD. Trimming removed 1 base at V and 2 bases at J, with 5 bases between. The CDR3 is 14 residues long. CDR3 sequence reads: CATSDLRTGNTIYF. The CDR3 DNA reads TGTGCCACCAGTGATTTACGGACTGGAAACACCATATATTTT.

This clone was detected a few times. The rearrangement joins TRBV5-4 to TRBJ1-6, with a weak D call TRBD1 (6 bases). Trimming removed 0 bases from V and 10 bases from J, with 11 bases in between. The V gene's germline CDR1 is SGHNT and CDR2 YYREEE (reference sequence). This CDR3 contains 14 residues. The CDR3 sequence: CASSLARGGSPLHF. The CDR3, as DNA: TGTGCCAGCAGCTTGGCCAGGGGTGGATCACCCCTCCACTTT.

The chain uses TRBV6-5 and TRBJ1-4, with D possibly TRBD1 on 5 matching bases. The V gene lost 8 bases and the J gene lost 5 bases, with 9 bases spanning the gap. The CDR3 is made up of 12 amino acids. CDR1 and CDR2 from the germline V gene are MNHEY and SVGAGI. CDR3 bases: TGTGCCAGCTGGGGGGTGAATGAAAAACTGTTTTTT. It is translated as CASWGVNEKLFF.

V usage is TRBV13 and J usage is TRBJ2-1; 9 nucleotides agree with TRBD2. Germline V CDR1 and CDR2: PRHDT, FYEKMQ (reference sequence). V was clipped by 0 bases and J by 4 bases; unmatched bases: 4. There are 16 residues in the CDR3. CDR3 amino acids: CASSLGASGNYNEQFF. DNA for the CDR3: TGTGCCAGCAGCTTAGGTGCTAGCGGGAATTACAATGAGCAGTTCTTC.